The 11 T cell receptor beta chains below were found in one sample sequenced in a study of Ad26.COV2.S vaccination and SARS-CoV-2 variants. TCRdb keeps only in-frame clones here, not all; method: immunoSEQ multiplex PCR. Here the sample spans roughly 350,000 clones, 88% being singletons. Treatment in this sample: approximately 18 received Ad26.COV2.S at low or high dose, single or two shots; five or six received placebo; per-sample allocation not given. Day 63 after the first vaccine or placebo injection was the time point for sampling. The sequences come from peripheral blood, collected in a trial of Ad26.COV2.S vaccine versus placebo. These receptors came from a person between 18 and 60 years old who received the Ad26.COV2.S COVID-19 vaccine or a placebo.

The chain is built from TRBV7-3 and TRBJ2-1, with D possibly matching TRBD2 (5 bases). Per the germline V gene, CDR1 is SGHTA and CDR2 is FQGTGA. V dropped 7 bases and J dropped 9 bases, with 13 bases sitting between them. CDR3 size: 12 residues. The CDR3 DNA reads as TGTGCCAGCACAGTGGGCGAGGGTGAGCAGTTCTTC. Translation gives CASTVGEGEQFF.

A single count supports this clone. V and J are TRBV4-3 and TRBJ2-7; weak D call: TRBD1 (5 bases). Between the trimmed V and J ends, which lost 0 bases and 2 bases, there was a span of 8 bases. This CDR3 spans 14 amino acids. The germline V gene has CDR1 LGHNA and CDR2 YSLEER. CDR3 sequence (DNA): TGCGCCAGCAGCCAAGACAGGGTGGCCTACGAGCAGTACTTC. Encoded protein: CASSQDRVAYEQYF.

This rearrangement joins TRBV6-4 to TRBJ2-3, with TRBD2 matching 9 bases. J gave up 2 bases and V 4 bases, and 4 bases lay outside the gene matches. This CDR3 has 15 residues. Germline CDR1 and CDR2: MRHNA and SNTAGT. This CDR3 is CASSGSGGLTDTQYF. CDR3 DNA sequence: TGTGCCAGCAGTGGTAGCGGGGGTCTCACAGATACGCAGTATTTT.

The chain joins TRBV25-1 to TRBJ1-6; D perhaps matches TRBD1 (5 bases). Per germline, CDR1 MGHDK and CDR2 SYGVNS. The V gene lost 6 bases and the J gene lost 9 bases, with 12 bases spanning the gap. This CDR3 region has 13 residues. The DNA for the CDR3 is TGTGCCAGCAGAAACCGGGGCCGTTCACCCCTCCACTTT. Its translation is CASRNRGRSPLHF.

CDR3 DNA sequence: TGTGCCAGCAGCTTCACAGGATCCAATCAGCCCCAGCATTTT. Amino acid sequence: CASSFTGSNQPQHF. The genes are TRBV7-2 and TRBJ1-5; possibly TRBD1 for D (5 bases). Germline lookup yields CDR1 SGHTA and CDR2 FQGNSA. The V end lost 3 bases, the J end lost 3 bases, and 9 bases lay between the germline ends. The CDR3 length is 14 residues.

This chain joins TRBV6-2 or TRBV6-3 and TRBJ2-5; D is perhaps TRBD2 (6 bases). Germline V gives CDR1 MNHEY, CDR2 SVGEGT. This CDR3 contains 12 residues. Trimming took 2 bases from V and 5 from J, leaving 6 bases between them. This CDR3 reads CASSYAGETQYF. Written as DNA, the CDR3 is TGTGCCAGCAGTTACGCGGGGGAGACCCAGTACTTC.

The chain uses TRBV7-9 and TRBJ2-1; the match to TRBD2 covers 10 bases. V lost 5 bases, J lost 7 bases, and 17 bases stayed unmatched. Germline CDR1 and CDR2: SEHNR and FQNEAQ (reference sequence). The CDR3 is 18 amino acids. The CDR3 DNA reads TGTGCCAGCAGCCCTAACCGGGGGCTAGCGGGAGAAGTGAATGAGCAGTTCTTC. Protein sequence: CASSPNRGLAGEVNEQFF.

The sample holds a few counts of this clone. This sequence joins TRBV24-1 and TRBJ2-2; the match to TRBD2 covers 10 bases. V lost 3 bases to trimming and J lost 3 bases; unmatched junction nucleotides: 0. CDR1 and CDR2 from the germline V gene are KGHDR and SFDVKD. The CDR3 is 15 residues long. CDR3 bases: TGTGCCACCAGTGATAGCGGGAGGGACACCGGGGAGCTGTTTTTT. Translated: CATSDSGRDTGELFF.

This chain links TRBV19 with TRBJ2-7; D not resolved. CDR3 size: 14 residues. Germline V gene lookup returns CDR1 LNHDA and CDR2 SQIVND (reference sequence). The V and J ends lost 1 base and 3 bases respectively, with 10 bases between them. This CDR3 is CASSIAVGYYEQYF. In DNA form, the CDR3 reads TGTGCCAGTAGTATAGCAGTCGGCTACTACGAGCAGTACTTC.

V usage is TRBV12-3 or TRBV12-4 and J usage is TRBJ1-3; D remains unclear. The CDR3 totals 13 residues. The V end was cut by 8 bases, the J end by 0 bases, with 8 bases between. CDR3 bases: TGTGCCAGCGGGGAGTTCTCTGGAAACACCATATATTTT. Protein: CASGEFSGNTIYF.

V gene TRBV6-6 combines with J gene TRBJ2-7; no reliable D call. Germline loops: CDR1 MNHNY, CDR2 SVGAGI (reference sequence). The CDR3 loop spans 13 amino acids. The ends were cut back, 11 bases at V and 2 bases at J, with 16 bases in the middle. The CDR3 DNA reads TGTGCCGCGGTGGACGGGTTCACCTACGAGCAGTACTTC. It translates to CAAVDGFTYEQYF.